These 25 T cell receptor beta chains came from one sample sequenced in a study of shared clonotypes between healthy human individuals. Produced via immunoSEQ multiplex PCR; TCRdb's table is partial and in-frame only. The top ten clones hold 0.095% to 0.12% of a sample with about 590,000 clones, around 95% of them seen once. Positively selected for CCR7, the CD45RO-negative cells used as naive CD8 cells excluded terminally differentiated effector memory CD45RA+ cells. Material: naive CD8+ T cells sorted from blood. These TCRs come from a woman in her 30s in good health.

The rearrangement uses TRBV6-1 and TRBJ2-7; TRBD1 or TRBD2 may be the D gene (5 bases each). V dropped 11 bases and J dropped 2 bases, with 16 bases sitting between them. CDR1 and CDR2 (germline): MNHNS, SASEGT. CDR3 size: 13 residues. CDR3: CAVRGPPTYEQYF. The CDR3 DNA sequence: TGTGCCGTCCGGGGACCTCCAACCTACGAGCAGTACTTC.

This chain connects TRBV27 to TRBJ2-7; TRBD2 matches at 11 bases. The V and J ends lost 0 bases and 3 bases, in that order; junction bases with no gene match: 1. The germline V gene encodes CDR1 MNHEY and CDR2 SMNVEV (reference sequence). The CDR3 runs to 15 residues. The CDR3 sequence is CASSLSTSGNYEQYF. CDR3 nucleotide sequence: TGTGCCAGCAGTTTATCGACTAGCGGGAACTACGAGCAGTACTTC.

The rearrangement uses TRBV28 and TRBJ1-1, with TRBD1 matching over 8 bases. Germline values: CDR1 MDHEN, CDR2 SYDVKM. The CDR3 spans 15 residues. With V trimmed by 7 bases and J by 2 bases, 9 bases remained unmatched. The CDR3, as DNA: TGTGCCAGCACTCTGGGGGACAGGCTAAACACTGAAGCTTTCTTT. It specifies CASTLGDRLNTEAFF.

The rearrangement uses TRBV28 and TRBJ2-3, with D unclear. Trimming removed 1 base from V and 2 bases from J, with 1 base in between. This CDR3 comprises 12 residues. The germline CDR1 and CDR2 sequences are MDHEN and SYDVKM. For the CDR3, the DNA is TGTGCCAGCAGTTTATTCACAGATACGCAGTATTTT. This translates into CASSLFTDTQYF.

The genes are TRBV5-4 and TRBJ2-7; the match to TRBD1 covers 8 bases. This CDR3 region has 13 residues. Germline V gene data show CDR1 as SGHNT and CDR2 as YYREEE (reference sequence). V lost 4 bases and J lost 6; bases outside the gene matches: 6. The CDR3 sequence: CASSPDRAGEQYF. Here the CDR3 DNA reads TGTGCCAGCAGCCCGGACAGGGCTGGCGAGCAGTACTTC.

The chain links TRBV13 to TRBJ2-1; the D is unclear. The CDR3 is made up of 15 amino acids. Between the trimmed V and J ends, which lost 2 bases and 0 bases, there was a span of 8 bases. CDR1 PRHDT and CDR2 FYEKMQ come from the germline V gene (reference sequence). The CDR3: CASSLPLSSYNEQFF. The CDR3 DNA reads as TGTGCCAGCAGCTTACCTCTTAGCTCCTACAATGAGCAGTTCTTC.

This sequence joins TRBV2 and TRBJ2-7, with TRBD2 matching over 7 bases. CDR1 is SNHLY and CDR2 is FYNNEI in the germline V gene. This CDR3 is built from 18 residues. Germline trimming cut 2 bases from V and 4 bases from J; bases unmatched to any gene: 17. CDR3 sequence: CASSETGEGQEGLYEQYF. Written as DNA, the CDR3 is TGTGCCAGCAGTGAAACGGGGGAGGGCCAAGAGGGTCTGTACGAGCAGTACTTC.

The V call is TRBV19, the J call TRBJ1-5; D remains ambiguous. V lost 5 bases to trimming and J lost 2 bases, with 13 bases between them. Germline assignment: CDR1 LNHDA and CDR2 SQIVND (reference sequence). The CDR3 loop spans 15 amino acids. The CDR3 bases are TGTGCCAGTAGTGTCTCCCTTTCGGGCAATCAGCCCCAGCATTTT. Translation gives CASSVSLSGNQPQHF.

The chain is built from TRBV29-1 and TRBJ2-1; D possibly corresponds to TRBD1 (5 bases). Trimming took 6 bases from V and 0 from J, leaving 12 bases between them. The CDR3 spans 14 residues. Germline CDR1 reads SQVTM; CDR2 reads ANQGSEA. The CDR3 is CSVVDNHSYNEQFF. The CDR3 DNA is TGCAGCGTGGTGGACAACCACTCCTACAATGAGCAGTTCTTC.

This chain joins TRBV29-1 and TRBJ2-3, with D hard to call. The V end was cut by 3 bases, the J end by 2 bases, with 9 bases between. CDR3 length: 13 amino acids. The V gene's germline CDR1 is SQVTM and CDR2 ANQGSEA. The CDR3 sequence is CSVEGENTDTQYF. The CDR3, as DNA: TGCAGCGTTGAGGGCGAAAACACAGATACGCAGTATTTT.

V is TRBV27 and J is TRBJ1-5; 7 bases match TRBD1. This CDR3 comprises 14 residues. Germline loops: CDR1 MNHEY, CDR2 SMNVEV (reference sequence). V trimming: 4 bases; J trimming: 5 bases; junction bases outside the gene matches: 5. CDR3 in DNA: TGTGCCAGCAGTTCCACAGGGGCGTATCAGCCCCAGCATTTT. Amino acids: CASSSTGAYQPQHF.

The CDR3: CASSPSGTGELFF. DNA of the CDR3: TGTGCCAGCAGCCCTTCGGGGACCGGGGAGCTGTTTTTT. This sequence joins TRBV7-6 and TRBJ2-2; a weak D match, TRBD2 (5 bases). The V gene lost 5 bases and the J gene lost 5 bases, with 9 bases spanning the gap. Germline loops: CDR1 SGHVS, CDR2 FNYEAQ. The CDR3 consists of 13 residues.

This clone was seen once. The chain joins TRBV7-2 to TRBJ2-7; D perhaps matches TRBD2 (6 bases). The germline CDR1 and CDR2 sequences are SGHTA and FQGNSA. The CDR3 covers 14 residues. Trimming pared 9 bases from V and 5 bases from J, leaving 20 bases between. CDR3 DNA sequence: TGTGCCAGTAGCCCCACGACCCGCGGGGACGAGCAGTACTTC. This translates into CASSPTTRGDEQYF.

The gene calls are TRBV6-5 and TRBJ1-1, with D perhaps matching TRBD1 (5 bases). The CDR3 totals 13 residues. V was shortened by 2 bases and J by 9 bases, with 13 bases between the two germline ends. Germline loops: CDR1 MNHEY, CDR2 SVGAGI. This chain's CDR3 is CASSYAGSPQAFF. DNA of the CDR3: TGTGCCAGCAGTTACGCAGGGTCACCTCAAGCTTTCTTT.

The chain is built from TRBV4-1 and TRBJ2-4; 9 bases map to TRBD1. Germline V CDR1 and CDR2: MGHRA, YSYEKL. V shed 2 bases and J 2 bases; nucleotides not matched to a gene: 4. CDR3 length: 16 amino acids. The CDR3 is CASSQPGTGTKNIQYF. CDR3 nucleotides: TGCGCCAGCAGCCAACCCGGGACAGGGACCAAAAACATTCAGTACTTC.

This chain joins TRBV5-1 and TRBJ1-2, with D possibly TRBD1 on 5 matching bases. Trimming pared 0 bases from V and 0 bases from J, leaving 9 bases between. Germline CDR1 reads SGHRS; CDR2 reads YFSETQ. This CDR3 has 15 residues. CDR3 in amino acids: CASSLGDGTNYGYTF. As DNA, the CDR3 is TGCGCCAGCAGCTTGGGGGACGGAACTAACTATGGCTACACCTTC.

V usage is TRBV5-6 and J usage is TRBJ2-7; D ambiguous. Trimming took 0 bases from V and 6 from J, leaving 19 bases between them. The CDR3 is made up of 16 amino acids. Germline loops: CDR1 SGHDT, CDR2 YYEEEE. CDR3: CASSLGGWRKRAEQYF. CDR3 coding DNA: TGTGCCAGCAGCTTGGGGGGATGGCGGAAGAGAGCCGAGCAGTACTTC.

This sequence joins TRBV6-1 and TRBJ2-5, with TRBD1 matching over 7 bases. The J call could be wrong; TRBJ2-7 is a better fit for the DNA end. Germline V gene data show CDR1 as MNHNS and CDR2 as SASEGT. The CDR3 has 16 residues. The CDR3 coding sequence is TGTGCCAGCAGTGAAGCTTGGGACAGCATCTCCTACGAGCAGTACTTC. This translates into CASSEAWDSISYEQYF.

V is TRBV27 and J is TRBJ1-5; a weak D match, TRBD1 (5 bases). The V gene lost 6 bases and the J gene lost 0 bases, with 21 bases spanning the gap. Germline V lookup: CDR1 MNHEY, CDR2 SMNVEV (reference sequence). This CDR3 spans 18 amino acids. CDR3 amino acids: CASSSPSFIGDSNQPQHF. The DNA of the CDR3 is TGTGCCAGCAGCTCCCCTAGCTTTATAGGGGATAGCAATCAGCCCCAGCATTTT.

This clone was picked up one time. This chain links TRBV30 with TRBJ2-5; tentatively, D is TRBD1 (6 bases). The ends were cut back, 1 base at V and 0 bases at J, with 15 bases in the middle. The CDR3 has 16 residues. Per germline, CDR1 GTSNPN and CDR2 SVGIG (reference sequence). The CDR3 loop reads CAWSETWTANQETQYF. In DNA, the CDR3 is TGTGCCTGGAGTGAAACCTGGACAGCAAACCAAGAGACCCAGTACTTC.

This chain joins TRBV25-1 and TRBJ2-1, with no clear D. Germline CDR1 is MGHDK and CDR2 is SYGVNS. The CDR3 length is 15 residues. V was cut by 5 bases and J by 4 bases, with 15 bases left in between. The CDR3 reads CASSPKGMRYNEQFF. CDR3 DNA sequence: TGTGCCAGCAGTCCAAAAGGAATGCGATACAATGAGCAGTTCTTC.

The chain is built from TRBV27 and TRBJ2-7; D is undetermined. Germline CDR1 is MNHEY and CDR2 is SMNVEV (reference sequence). The V end lost 6 bases, the J end lost 7 bases, and 16 bases lay between the germline ends. The CDR3 length is 13 residues. CDR3: CASSTRTPREQYF. CDR3 nucleotide sequence: TGTGCCAGCAGCACAAGGACCCCTCGGGAGCAGTACTTC.

The V and J genes are TRBV6-1 and TRBJ2-7; 9 bases are a match to TRBD1. The CDR3 runs 14 residues. CDR1 is MNHNS and CDR2 is SASEGT in the germline V gene. J lost 5 bases, V lost 4 bases, and 6 bases had no gene match. The DNA of the CDR3 is TGTGCCAGCAGTGTAACGGACAGGGGAAACGAGCAGTACTTC. This sequence encodes CASSVTDRGNEQYF.

The CDR3 here is CASRTSGRGDTQYF. CDR3 in DNA: TGTGCCAGCAGAACTAGCGGGAGGGGTGATACGCAGTATTTT. The chain combines TRBV2 with TRBJ2-3; 13 bases map to TRBD2. Looked up from germline, CDR1 is SNHLY and CDR2 is FYNNEI. After removal of 6 bases from V and 6 bases from J, the junction contained 3 bases not matched to a gene. The CDR3 runs to 14 residues.

The chain employs TRBV11-3 and TRBJ1-1; D perhaps matches TRBD1 (5 bases). The CDR3 runs 14 residues. V lost 5 bases and J lost 1, with 11 bases in between. The germline V gene encodes CDR1 SGHNT and CDR2 YENEEA. This chain's CDR3 is CASSGGTANTEAFF. CDR3 DNA: TGTGCCAGCAGCGGAGGGACGGCGAACACTGAAGCTTTCTTT.